Detailed here is one TCR beta chain. Germline loops: CDR1 SEHNR, CDR2 FQNEAQ (reference sequence). The length of the CDR3 is 14 residues. V was cut by 3 bases and J by 1 base, with 9 bases left in between. This sample was taken from a study of early T cells in non-severe SARS-CoV-2 infection. TCRdb recomputed calls from the 5' RACE reads with MiXCR, one row per CDR3 protein. This sample has 65,000 to 95,000 distinct CDR3 sequences, with roughly 12% found just once. This TCR derives from an adult who was a healthcare worker with PCR-confirmed SARS-CoV-2 infection or an uninfected control (not recorded which). The donor label of this sample is uncertain. This chain links TRBV7-9 with TRBJ1-2; D is unresolved. The sequenced sample was whole blood, obtained at baseline. CDR3 bases: TGTGCCAGCAGCTTGAGTGGGCTTAACTATGGCTACACCTTC. Its translation: CASSLSGLNYGYTF. The complete variable domain, with remaining parts taken from reference TRBV7-9 and TRBJ1-2, reads DTGVSQNPRHKITKRGQNVTFRCDPISEHNRLYWYRQTLGQGPEFLTYFQNEAQLEKSRLLSDRFSAERPKGSFSTLEIQRTEQGDSAMYLCASSLSGLNYGYTFGSGTRLTVV.